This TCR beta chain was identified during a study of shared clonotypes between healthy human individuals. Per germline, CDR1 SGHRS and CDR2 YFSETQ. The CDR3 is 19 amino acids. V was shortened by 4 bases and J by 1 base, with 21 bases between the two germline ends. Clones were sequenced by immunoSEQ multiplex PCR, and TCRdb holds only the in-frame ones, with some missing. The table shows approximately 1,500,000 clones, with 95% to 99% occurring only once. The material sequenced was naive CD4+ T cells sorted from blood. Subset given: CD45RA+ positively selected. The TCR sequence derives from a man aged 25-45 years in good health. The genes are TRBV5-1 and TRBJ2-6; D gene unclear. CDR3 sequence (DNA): TGCGCCAGCAGCCCCCCCTCCCTAGGAAAAGGGTCTGGGGCCAACGTCCTGACTTTC. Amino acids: CASSPPSLGKGSGANVLTF. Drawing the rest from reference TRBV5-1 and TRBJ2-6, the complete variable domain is KAGVTQTPRYLIKTRGQQVTLSCSPISGHRSVSWYQQTPGQGLQFLFEYFSETQRNKGNFPGRFSGRQFSNSRSEMNVSTLELGDSALYLCASSPPSLGKGSGANVLTFGAGSRLTVL.